In its sample, the clone carrying this T cell receptor beta chain was seen once. The data belong to a study of control samples from healthy donors and cancer patients. TCRdb's copy holds only in-frame clones and misses some; the assay was immunoSEQ multiplex PCR. The sample records about 180,000 clones, 90% being singletons. This sequence originates from a woman in her forties or fifties in good health. Material: blood.

The CDR3, as DNA: TGTGCCAGCAGCCGGACTAACAATCAGCCCCAGCATTTT. It specifies CASSRTNNQPQHF. This rearrangement joins TRBV3-1 (or the pseudogene TRBV3-2) to TRBJ1-5; D is unresolved. In germline, CDR1 is LGHDT, CDR2 YNNKEL (reference sequence). This CDR3 contains 13 residues. Trimming left V 4 bases short and J 3 bases short, with 7 bases between.